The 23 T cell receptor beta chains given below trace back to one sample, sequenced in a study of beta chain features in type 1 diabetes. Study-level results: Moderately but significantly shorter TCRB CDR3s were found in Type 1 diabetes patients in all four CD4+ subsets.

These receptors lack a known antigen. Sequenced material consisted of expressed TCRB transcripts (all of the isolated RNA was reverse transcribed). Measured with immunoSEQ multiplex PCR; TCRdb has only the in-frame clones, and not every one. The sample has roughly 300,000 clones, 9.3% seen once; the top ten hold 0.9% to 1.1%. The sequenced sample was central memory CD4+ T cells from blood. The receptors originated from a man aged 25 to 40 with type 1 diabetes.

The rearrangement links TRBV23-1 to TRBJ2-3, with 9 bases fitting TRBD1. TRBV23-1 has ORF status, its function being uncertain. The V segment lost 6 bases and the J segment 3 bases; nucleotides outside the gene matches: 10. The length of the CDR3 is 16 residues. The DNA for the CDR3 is TGCGCCAGCAGCCCCGGTGGGACAGGGTGGACAGATACGCAGTATTTT. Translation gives CASSPGGTGWTDTQYF.

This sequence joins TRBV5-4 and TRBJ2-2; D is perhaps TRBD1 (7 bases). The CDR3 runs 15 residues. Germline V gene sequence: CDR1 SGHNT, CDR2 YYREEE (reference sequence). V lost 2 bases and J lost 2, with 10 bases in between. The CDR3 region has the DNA TGTGCCAGCAGCTTTGGAGGGGGCAACACCGGGGAGCTGTTTTTT. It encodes CASSFGGGNTGELFF.

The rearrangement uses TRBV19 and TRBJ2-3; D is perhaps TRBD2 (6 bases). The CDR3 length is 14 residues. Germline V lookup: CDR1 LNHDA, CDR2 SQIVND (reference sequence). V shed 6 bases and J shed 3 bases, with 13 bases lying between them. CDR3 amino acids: CASSSGLFTDTQYF. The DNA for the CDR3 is TGTGCCAGTAGCTCGGGACTGTTTACAGATACGCAGTATTTT.

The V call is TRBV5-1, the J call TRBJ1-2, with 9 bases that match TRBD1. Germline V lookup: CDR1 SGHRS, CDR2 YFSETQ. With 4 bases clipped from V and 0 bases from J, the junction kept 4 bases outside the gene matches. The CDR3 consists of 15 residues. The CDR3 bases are TGCGCCAGCAGCGGGACAGGGCAACCTAACTATGGCTACACCTTC. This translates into CASSGTGQPNYGYTF.

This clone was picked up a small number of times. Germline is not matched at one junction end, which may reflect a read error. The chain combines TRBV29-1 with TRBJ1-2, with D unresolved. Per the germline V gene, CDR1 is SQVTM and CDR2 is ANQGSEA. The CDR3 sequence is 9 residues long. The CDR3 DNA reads TGCAGCGTTGAAAAGGGCAACTCCTTC. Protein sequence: CSVEKGNSF. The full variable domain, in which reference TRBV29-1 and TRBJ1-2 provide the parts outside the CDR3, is SAVISQKPSRDICQRGTSLTIQCQVDSQVTMMFWYRQQPGQSLTLIATANQGSEATYESGFVIDKFPISRPNLTFSTLTVSNMSPEDSSIYLCSVEKGNSFGSGTRLTVV.

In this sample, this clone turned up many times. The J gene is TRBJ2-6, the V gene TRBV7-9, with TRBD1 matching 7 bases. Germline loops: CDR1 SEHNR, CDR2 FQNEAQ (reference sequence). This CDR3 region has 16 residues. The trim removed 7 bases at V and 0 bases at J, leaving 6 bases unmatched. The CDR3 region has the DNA TGTGCCAGCACCAAGACAGGGACCTCTGGGGCCAACGTCCTGACTTTC. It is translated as CASTKTGTSGANVLTF.

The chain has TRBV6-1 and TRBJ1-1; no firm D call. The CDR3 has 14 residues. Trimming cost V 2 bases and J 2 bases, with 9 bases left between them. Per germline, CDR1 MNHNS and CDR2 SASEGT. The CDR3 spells CASSEHGSNTEAFF. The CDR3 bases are TGTGCCAGCAGTGAACACGGGTCAAACACTGAAGCTTTCTTT.

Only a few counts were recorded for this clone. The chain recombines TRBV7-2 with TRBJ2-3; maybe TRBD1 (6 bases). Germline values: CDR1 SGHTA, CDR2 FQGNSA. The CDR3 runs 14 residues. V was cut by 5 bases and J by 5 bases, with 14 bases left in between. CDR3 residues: CASSLGQGIDTQYF. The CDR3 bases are TGTGCCAGCAGCCTAGGGCAGGGGATAGATACGCAGTATTTT.

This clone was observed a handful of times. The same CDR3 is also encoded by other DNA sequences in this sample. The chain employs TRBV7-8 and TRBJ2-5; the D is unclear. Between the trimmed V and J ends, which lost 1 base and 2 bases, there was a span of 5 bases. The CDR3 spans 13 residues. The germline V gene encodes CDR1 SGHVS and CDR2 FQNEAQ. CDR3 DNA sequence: TGTGCCAGCAGCTTAGACTATCAAGAGACCCAGTACTTC. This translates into CASSLDYQETQYF. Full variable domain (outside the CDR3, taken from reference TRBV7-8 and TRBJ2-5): GAGVSQSPRYKVAKRGQDVALRCDPISGHVSLFWYQQALGQGPEFLTYFQNEAQLDKSGLPSDRFFAERPEGSVSTLKIQRTQQEDSAVYLCASSLDYQETQYFGPGTRLLVL.

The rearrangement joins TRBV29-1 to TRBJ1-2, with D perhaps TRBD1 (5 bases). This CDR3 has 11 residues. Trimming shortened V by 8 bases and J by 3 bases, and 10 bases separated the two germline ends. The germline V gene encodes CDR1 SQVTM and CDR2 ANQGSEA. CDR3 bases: TGCAGCTCCGGGACGGACTATGGCTACACCTTC. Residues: CSSGTDYGYTF.

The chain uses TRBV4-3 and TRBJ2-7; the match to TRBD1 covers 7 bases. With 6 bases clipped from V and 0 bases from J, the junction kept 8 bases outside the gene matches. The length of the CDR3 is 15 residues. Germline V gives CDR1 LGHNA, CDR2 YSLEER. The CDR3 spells CASRFDRASSYEQYF. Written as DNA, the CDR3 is TGCGCCAGCAGATTTGACAGGGCGAGCTCCTACGAGCAGTACTTC.

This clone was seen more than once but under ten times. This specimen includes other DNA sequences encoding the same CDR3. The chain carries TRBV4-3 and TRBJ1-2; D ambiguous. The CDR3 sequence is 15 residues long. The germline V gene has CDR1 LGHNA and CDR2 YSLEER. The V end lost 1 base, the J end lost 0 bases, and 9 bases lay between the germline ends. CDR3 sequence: CASSQGAGANYGYTF. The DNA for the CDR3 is TGCGCCAGCAGCCAAGGGGCTGGGGCTAACTATGGCTACACCTTC.

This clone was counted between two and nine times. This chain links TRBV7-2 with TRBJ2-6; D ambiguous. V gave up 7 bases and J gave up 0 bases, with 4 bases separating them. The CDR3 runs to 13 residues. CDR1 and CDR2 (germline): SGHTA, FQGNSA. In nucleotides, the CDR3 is TGTGCCAGCATGGGCTCTGGGGCCAACGTCCTGACTTTC. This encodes CASMGSGANVLTF.

The CDR3 coding sequence is TGTGCCAGCAGTGTAAGACTCGTAGATACGCAGTATTTT. It translates to CASSVRLVDTQYF. V is TRBV25-1 and J is TRBJ2-3; D unresolved. This CDR3 is 13 amino acids long. Per germline, CDR1 MGHDK and CDR2 SYGVNS. The V gene lost 4 bases and the J gene lost 5 bases, with 10 bases spanning the gap.

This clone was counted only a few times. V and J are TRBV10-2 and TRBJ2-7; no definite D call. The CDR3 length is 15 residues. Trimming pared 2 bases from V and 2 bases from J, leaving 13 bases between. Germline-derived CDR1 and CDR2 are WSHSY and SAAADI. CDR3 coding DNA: TGCGCCAGCAGTGAGAACATAAGATCCACCTACGAGCAGTACTTC. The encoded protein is CASSENIRSTYEQYF.

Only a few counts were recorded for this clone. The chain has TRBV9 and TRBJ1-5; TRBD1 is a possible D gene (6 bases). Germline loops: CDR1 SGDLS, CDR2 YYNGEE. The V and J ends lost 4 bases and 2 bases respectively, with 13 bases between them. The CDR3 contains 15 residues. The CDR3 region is CASSSSSGGNQPQHF. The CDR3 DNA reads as TGTGCCAGCAGCTCCTCCTCAGGGGGCAATCAGCCCCAGCATTTT.

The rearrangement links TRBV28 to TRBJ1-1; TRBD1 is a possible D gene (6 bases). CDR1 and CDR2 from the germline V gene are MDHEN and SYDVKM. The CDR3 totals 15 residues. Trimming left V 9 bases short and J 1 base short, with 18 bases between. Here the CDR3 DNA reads TGTGCCAGTCCCCGTCCGGGGGCATGGAACACTGAAGCTTTCTTT. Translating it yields CASPRPGAWNTEAFF.

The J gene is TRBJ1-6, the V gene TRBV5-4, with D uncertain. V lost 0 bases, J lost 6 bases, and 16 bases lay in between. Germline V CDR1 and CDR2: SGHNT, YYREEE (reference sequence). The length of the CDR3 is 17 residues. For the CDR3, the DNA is TGTGCCAGCAGCTTGGAGAGGGCCCGCGGGCGTAATTCACCCCTCCACTTT. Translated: CASSLERARGRNSPLHF.

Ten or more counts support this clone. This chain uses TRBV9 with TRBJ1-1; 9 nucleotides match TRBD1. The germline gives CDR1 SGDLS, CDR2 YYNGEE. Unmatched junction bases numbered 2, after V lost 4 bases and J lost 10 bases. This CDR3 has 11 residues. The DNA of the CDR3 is TGTGCCAGCAGCTCACAGGGGGCAGCTTTCTTT. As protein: CASSSQGAAFF.

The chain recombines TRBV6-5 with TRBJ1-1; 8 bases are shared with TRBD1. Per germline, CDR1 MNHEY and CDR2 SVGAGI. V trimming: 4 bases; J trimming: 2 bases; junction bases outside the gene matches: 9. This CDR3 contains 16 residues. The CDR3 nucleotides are TGTGCCAGCAGTTTTAGGGGCAGGGGGCCAAACACTGAAGCTTTCTTT. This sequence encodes CASSFRGRGPNTEAFF.

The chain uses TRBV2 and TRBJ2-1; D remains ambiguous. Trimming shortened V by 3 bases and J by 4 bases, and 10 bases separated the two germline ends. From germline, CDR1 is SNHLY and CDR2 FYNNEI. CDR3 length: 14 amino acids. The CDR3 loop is CASSEKRSYNEQFF. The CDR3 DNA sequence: TGTGCCAGCAGTGAGAAGCGCTCTTACAATGAGCAGTTCTTC.

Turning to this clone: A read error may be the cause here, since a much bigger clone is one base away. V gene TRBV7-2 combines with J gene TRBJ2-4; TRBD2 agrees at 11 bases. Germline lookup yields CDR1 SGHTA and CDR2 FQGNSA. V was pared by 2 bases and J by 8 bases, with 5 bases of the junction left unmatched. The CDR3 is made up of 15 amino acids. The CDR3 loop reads CASSLLVAGGHIQYF. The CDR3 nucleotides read TGTGCCAGCAGCTTATTGGTAGCGGGGGGGCACATTCAGTACTTC.

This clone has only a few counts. The CDR3 here is CASSSRGRDTEAFF. The CDR3 DNA sequence: TGTGCCAGCAGTTCCCGGGGTCGGGACACTGAAGCTTTCTTT. V gene TRBV6-6 combines with J gene TRBJ1-1, with D unresolved. V was shortened by 4 bases and J by 3 bases, with 12 bases between the two germline ends. The germline V gene has CDR1 MNHNY and CDR2 SVGAGI (reference sequence). There are 14 residues in the CDR3.